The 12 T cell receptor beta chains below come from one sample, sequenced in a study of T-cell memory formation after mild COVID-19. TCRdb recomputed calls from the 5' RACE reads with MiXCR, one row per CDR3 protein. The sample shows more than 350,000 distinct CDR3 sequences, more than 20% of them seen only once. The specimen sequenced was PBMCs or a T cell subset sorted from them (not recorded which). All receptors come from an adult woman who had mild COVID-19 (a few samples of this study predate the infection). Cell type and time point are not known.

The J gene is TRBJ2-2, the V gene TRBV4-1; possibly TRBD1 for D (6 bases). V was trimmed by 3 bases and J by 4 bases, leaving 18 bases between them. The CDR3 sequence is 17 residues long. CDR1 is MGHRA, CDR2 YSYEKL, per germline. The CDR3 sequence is CASSHPLQGRVTGELFF. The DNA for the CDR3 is TGCGCCAGCAGCCATCCACTCCAGGGGCGAGTCACCGGGGAGCTGTTTTTT.

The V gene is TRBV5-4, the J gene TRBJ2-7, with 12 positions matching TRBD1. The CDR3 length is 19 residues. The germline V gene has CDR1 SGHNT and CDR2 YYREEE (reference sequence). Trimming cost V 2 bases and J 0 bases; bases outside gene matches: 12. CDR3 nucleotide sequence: TGTGCCAGCAGCTTAGACCGGGACAGGGGGCTAAAATCCTCCTACGAGCAGTACTTC. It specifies CASSLDRDRGLKSSYEQYF. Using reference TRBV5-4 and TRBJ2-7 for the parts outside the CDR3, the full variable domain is ETGVTQSPTHLIKTRGQQVTLRCSSQSGHNTVSWYQQALGQGPQFIFQYYREEENGRGNFPPRFSGLQFPNYSSELNVNALELDDSALYLCASSLDRDRGLKSSYEQYFGPGTRLTVT.

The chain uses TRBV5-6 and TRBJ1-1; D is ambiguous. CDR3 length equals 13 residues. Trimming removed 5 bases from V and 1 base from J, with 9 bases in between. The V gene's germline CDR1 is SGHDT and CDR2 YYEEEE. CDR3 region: CASSRDWNTEAFF. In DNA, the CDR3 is TGTGCCAGCAGTCGCGACTGGAACACTGAAGCTTTCTTT.

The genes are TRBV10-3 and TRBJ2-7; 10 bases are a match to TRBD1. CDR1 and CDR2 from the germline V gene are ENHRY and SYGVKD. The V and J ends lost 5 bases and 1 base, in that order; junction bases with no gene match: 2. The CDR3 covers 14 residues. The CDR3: CAISSDRGSYEQYF. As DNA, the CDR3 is TGTGCCATCAGTTCGGACAGGGGGTCCTACGAGCAGTACTTC.

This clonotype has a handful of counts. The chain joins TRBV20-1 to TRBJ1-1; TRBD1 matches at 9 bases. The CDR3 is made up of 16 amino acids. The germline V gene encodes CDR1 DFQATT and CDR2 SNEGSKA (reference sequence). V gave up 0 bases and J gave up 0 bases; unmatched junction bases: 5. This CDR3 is CSARDWGTGMNTEAFF. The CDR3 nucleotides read TGCAGTGCTAGAGATTGGGGGACAGGGATGAACACTGAAGCTTTCTTT.

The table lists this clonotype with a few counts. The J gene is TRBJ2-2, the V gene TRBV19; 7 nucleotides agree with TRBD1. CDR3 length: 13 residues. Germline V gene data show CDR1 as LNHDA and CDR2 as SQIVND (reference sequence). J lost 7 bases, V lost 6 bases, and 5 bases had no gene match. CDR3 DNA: TGTGCCAGTAGCTTAACAGGGGACGGGGAGCTGTTTTTT. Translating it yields CASSLTGDGELFF.

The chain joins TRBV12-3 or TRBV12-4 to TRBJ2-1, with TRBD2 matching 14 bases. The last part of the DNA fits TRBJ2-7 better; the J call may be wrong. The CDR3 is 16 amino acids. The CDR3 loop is CASSSPGTSGSHEQYF. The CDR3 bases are TGTGCCAGCAGTTCCCCCGGGACTAGCGGGAGCCACGAGCAGTACTTC.

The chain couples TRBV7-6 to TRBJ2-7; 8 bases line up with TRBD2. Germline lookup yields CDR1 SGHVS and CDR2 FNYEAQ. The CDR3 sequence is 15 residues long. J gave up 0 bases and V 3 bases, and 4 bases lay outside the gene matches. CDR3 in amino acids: CASSFSGGYSYEQYF. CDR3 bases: TGTGCCAGCAGCTTCAGCGGGGGTTACTCCTACGAGCAGTACTTC.

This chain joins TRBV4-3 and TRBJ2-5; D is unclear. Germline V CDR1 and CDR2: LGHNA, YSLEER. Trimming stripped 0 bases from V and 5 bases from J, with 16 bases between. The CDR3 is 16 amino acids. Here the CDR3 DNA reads TGCGCCAGCAGCCAAGATGCGACGCGAGCTTGGGAGACCCAGTACTTC. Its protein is CASSQDATRAWETQYF.

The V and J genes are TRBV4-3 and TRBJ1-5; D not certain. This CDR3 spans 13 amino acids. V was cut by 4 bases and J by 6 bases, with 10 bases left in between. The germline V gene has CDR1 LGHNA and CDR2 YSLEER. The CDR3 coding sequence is TGCGCCAGCAGCCCGGCGTTGGGTCAGCCCCAGCATTTT. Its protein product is CASSPALGQPQHF.

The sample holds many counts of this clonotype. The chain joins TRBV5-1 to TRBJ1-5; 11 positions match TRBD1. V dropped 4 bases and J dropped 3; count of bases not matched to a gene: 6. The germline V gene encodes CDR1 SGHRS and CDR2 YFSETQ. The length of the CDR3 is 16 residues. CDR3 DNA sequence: TGCGCCAGCAGCGCGGGACAGGGGGTCCCCAATCAGCCCCAGCATTTT. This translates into CASSAGQGVPNQPQHF.

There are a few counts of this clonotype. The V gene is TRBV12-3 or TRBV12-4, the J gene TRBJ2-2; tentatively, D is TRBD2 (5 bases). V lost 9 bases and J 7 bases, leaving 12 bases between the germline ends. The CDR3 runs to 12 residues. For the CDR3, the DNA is TGTGCCAGTATGGGGAGAATCGGGGAGCTGTTTTTT. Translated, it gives CASMGRIGELFF.